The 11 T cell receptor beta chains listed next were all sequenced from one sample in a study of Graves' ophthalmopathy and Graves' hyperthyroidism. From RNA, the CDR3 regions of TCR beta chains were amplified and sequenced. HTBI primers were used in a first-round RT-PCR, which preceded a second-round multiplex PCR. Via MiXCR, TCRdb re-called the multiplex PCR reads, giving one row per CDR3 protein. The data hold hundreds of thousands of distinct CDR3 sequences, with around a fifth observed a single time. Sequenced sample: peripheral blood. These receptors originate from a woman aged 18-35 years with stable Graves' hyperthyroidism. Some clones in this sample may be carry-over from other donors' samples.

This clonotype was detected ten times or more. CDR3: CASSEANGELFF. CDR3 in DNA: TGTGCCAGCAGTGAAGCAAACGGGGAGCTGTTTTTT. The chain uses TRBV2 and TRBJ2-2; D is unclear. Germline V gene lookup returns CDR1 SNHLY and CDR2 FYNNEI. V was shortened by 0 bases and J by 7 bases, with 3 bases between the two germline ends. CDR3 length: 12 residues.

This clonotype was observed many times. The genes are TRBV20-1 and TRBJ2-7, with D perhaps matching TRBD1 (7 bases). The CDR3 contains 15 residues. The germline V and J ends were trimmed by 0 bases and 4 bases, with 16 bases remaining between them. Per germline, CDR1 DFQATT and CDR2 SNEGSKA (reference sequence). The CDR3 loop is CSARDRRQGGYEQYF. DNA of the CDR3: TGCAGTGCTAGAGATCGGAGGCAGGGGGGTTACGAGCAGTACTTC.

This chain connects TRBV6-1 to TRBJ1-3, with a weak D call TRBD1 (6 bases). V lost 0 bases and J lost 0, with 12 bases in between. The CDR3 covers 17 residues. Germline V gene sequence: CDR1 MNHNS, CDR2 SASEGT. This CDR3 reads CASSEAAGHISGNTIYF. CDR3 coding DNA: TGTGCCAGCAGTGAAGCAGCGGGACACATCTCTGGAAACACCATATATTTT.

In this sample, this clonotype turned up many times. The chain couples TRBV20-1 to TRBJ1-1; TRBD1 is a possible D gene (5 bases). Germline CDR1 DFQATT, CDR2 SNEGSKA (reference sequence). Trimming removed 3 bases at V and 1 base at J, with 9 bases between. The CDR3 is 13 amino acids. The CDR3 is CSASGGGNTEAFF. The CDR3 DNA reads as TGCAGTGCTAGCGGGGGAGGGAACACTGAAGCTTTCTTT.

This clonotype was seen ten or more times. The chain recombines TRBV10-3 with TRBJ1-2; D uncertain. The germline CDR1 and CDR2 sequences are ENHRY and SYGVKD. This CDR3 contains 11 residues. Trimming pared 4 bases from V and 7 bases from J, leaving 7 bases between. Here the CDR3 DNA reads TGTGCCATCAGTGCAGGCGTTGGCTACACCTTC. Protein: CAISAGVGYTF.

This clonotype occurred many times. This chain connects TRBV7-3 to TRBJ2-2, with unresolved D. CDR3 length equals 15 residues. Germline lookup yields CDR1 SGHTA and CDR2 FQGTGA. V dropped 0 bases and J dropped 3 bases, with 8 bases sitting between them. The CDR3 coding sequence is TGTGCCAGCAGCTTAACGCGTACGGACACCGGGGAGCTGTTTTTT. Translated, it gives CASSLTRTDTGELFF. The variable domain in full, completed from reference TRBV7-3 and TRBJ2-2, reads GAGVSQTPSNKVTEKGKYVELRCDPISGHTALYWYRQSLGQGPEFLIYFQGTGAADDSGLPNDRFFAVRPEGSVSTLKIQRTERGDSAVYLCASSLTRTDTGELFFGEGSRLTVL.

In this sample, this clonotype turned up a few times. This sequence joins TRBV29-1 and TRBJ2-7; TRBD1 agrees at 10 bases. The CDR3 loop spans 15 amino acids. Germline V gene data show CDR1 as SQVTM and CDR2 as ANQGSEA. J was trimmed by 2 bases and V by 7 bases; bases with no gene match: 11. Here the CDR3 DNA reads TGCAGCGCAAAGGCCGGGACAGGGGATACCTACGAGCAGTACTTC. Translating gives CSAKAGTGDTYEQYF.

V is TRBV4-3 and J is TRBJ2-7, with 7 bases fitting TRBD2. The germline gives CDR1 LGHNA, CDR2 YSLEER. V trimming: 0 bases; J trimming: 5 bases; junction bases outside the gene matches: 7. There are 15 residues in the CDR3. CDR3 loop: CASSQDMRGSDEQYF. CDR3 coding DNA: TGCGCCAGCAGCCAAGACATGCGGGGGAGTGACGAGCAGTACTTC.

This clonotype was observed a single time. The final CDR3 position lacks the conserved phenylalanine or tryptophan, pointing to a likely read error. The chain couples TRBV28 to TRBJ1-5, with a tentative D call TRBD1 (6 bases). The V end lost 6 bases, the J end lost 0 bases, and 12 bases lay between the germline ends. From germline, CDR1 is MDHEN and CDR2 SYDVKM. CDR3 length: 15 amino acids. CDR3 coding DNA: TGTGCCAGCAGGCGGGCAGGGGTTAGCAATCAGCCCCAGCATGTT. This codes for CASRRAGVSNQPQHV.

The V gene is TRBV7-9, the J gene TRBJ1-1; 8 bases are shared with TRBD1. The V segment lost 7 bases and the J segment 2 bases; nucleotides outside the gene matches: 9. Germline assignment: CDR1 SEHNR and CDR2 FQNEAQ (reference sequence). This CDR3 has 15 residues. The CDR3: CASIQQGGVNTEAFF. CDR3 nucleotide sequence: TGTGCCAGCATCCAACAGGGGGGCGTTAACACTGAAGCTTTCTTT.

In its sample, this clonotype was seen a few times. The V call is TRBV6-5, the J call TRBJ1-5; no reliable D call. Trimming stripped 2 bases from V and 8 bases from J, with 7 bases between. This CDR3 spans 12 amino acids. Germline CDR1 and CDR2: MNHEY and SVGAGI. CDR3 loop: CASSYGVKPQHF. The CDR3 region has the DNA TGTGCCAGCAGTTACGGGGTCAAGCCCCAGCATTTT.